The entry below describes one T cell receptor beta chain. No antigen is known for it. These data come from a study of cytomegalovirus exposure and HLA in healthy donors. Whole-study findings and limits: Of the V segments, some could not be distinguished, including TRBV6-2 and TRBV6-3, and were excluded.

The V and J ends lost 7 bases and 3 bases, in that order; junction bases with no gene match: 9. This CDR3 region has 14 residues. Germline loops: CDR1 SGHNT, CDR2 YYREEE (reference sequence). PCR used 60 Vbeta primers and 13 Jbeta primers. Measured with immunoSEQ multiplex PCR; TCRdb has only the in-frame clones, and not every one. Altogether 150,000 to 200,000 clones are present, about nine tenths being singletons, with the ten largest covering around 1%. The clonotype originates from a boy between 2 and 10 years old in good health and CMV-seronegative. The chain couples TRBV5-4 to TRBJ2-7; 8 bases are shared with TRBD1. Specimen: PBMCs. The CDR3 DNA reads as TGTGCCAGCCGACCCGGACAGGGTCACTACGAGCAGTACTTC. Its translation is CASRPGQGHYEQYF.